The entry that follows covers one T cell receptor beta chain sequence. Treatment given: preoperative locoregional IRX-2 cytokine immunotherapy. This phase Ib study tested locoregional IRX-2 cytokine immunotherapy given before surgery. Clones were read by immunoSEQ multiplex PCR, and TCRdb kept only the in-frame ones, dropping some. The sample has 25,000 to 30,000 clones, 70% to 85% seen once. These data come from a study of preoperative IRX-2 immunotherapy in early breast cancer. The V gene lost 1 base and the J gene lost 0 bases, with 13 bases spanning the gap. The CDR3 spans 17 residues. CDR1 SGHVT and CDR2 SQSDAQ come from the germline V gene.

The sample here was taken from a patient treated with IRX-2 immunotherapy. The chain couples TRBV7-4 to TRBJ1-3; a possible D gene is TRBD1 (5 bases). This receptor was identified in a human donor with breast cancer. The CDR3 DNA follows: TGTGCCAGCAGCTTAGATGGCAGGGCCTTCTCTGGAAACACCATATATTTT. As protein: CASSLDGRAFSGNTIYF. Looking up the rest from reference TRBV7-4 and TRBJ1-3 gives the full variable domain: GAGVSQSPRYKVAKRGRDVALRCDSISGHVTLYWYRQTLGQGSEVLTYSQSDAQRDKSGRPSGRFSAERPERSVSTLKIQRTEQGDSAVYLCASSLDGRAFSGNTIYFGEGSWLTVV.